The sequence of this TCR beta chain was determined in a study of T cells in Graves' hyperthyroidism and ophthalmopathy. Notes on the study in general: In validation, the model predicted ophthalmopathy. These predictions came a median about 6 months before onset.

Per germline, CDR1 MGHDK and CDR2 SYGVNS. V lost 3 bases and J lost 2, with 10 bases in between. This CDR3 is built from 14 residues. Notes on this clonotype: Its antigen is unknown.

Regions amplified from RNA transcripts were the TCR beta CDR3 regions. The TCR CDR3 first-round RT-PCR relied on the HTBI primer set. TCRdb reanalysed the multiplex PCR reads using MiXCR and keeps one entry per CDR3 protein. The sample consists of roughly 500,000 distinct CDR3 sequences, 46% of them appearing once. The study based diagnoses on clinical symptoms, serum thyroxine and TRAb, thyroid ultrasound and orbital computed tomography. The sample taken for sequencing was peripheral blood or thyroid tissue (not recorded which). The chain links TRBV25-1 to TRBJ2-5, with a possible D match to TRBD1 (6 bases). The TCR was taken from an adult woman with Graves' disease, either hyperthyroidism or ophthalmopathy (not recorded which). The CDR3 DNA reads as TGTGCCAGCAGTGACAATACAGGGCAAGAGACCCAGTACTTC. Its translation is CASSDNTGQETQYF.